This T cell receptor (beta chain) was captured by sequencing in a study of T cells in Graves' hyperthyroidism and ophthalmopathy (dated by TCRdb to between 2018 and 2021). Context from the whole study: Peripheral blood samples were taken at initial diagnosis, before any treatment was given. TCR V-J signatures able to tell the groups apart were searched for in a discovery cohort of 95 or so patients, of whom fewer than 45 had Graves' ophthalmopathy and 55 to 60 had stable Graves' hyperthyroidism. An independent validation cohort of 18 to 20 hyperthyroidism patients and about 16 patients who later progressed to ophthalmopathy tested prospective prediction of ophthalmopathy. The 100 discovery patients were randomly split 7:3 into training and test sets. Thyroid tissue and blood T-cell repertoires from six Graves' hyperthyroidism patients were also compared in the study. After blood sampling, hyperthyroidism patients were treated with methimazole at a starting dose of 30 mg daily, and ophthalmopathy patients were treated with high-dose intravenous methylprednisolone. The paper reports TCR Vbeta CDR3 sequencing of roughly 140 peripheral blood samples: approximately 41 ophthalmopathy, around 80 hyperthyroidism and around 17 progressor patients.

Amplification of TCR beta CDR3 regions was carried out from RNA transcripts. A first-round RT-PCR of the TCR CDR3 used the HTBI primer set with the Qiagen OneStep RT-PCR kit. A second multiplex PCR round built the libraries, followed by size selection and purification. The libraries were sequenced on an Illumina HiSeq2000 using paired-end 100 bp reads. As for the original processing: SOAPnuke was used to process the raw data, throwing out any read that contained adapters or uncalled bases, had a mean Phred below 15, or lacked an exact constant-primer or identifier match. High-quality paired reads were merged with COPE v1.2.5, and unique nucleotide sequences were defined as clonotypes. MiTCR v1.1 was used to align the clonotypes against IMGT TRBV, TRBD and TRBJ reference segments. Analysis was restricted to V-J combinations with a frequency above 0.0001, which covered approximately 99% of repertoires. A TCS score was defined as the ratio of F50 (clonal expansion) to E x V (chaos), with BLOSUM62-based TCRdist applied between CDR3 peptides within each V-J. Welch's t-statistics and random forest reduced around 550 V-J features to roughly 13, which were used in a naive Bayes classifier (R e1071). Starting from the raw public reads, TCRdb applied fastp trimming at Q25, assembled clones with MiXCR and retained in-frame beta chains. Identical CDR3 protein sequences are pooled into one entry, listed with their most common genes and DNA. What appears here as the V and J calls and clone size reflects TCRdb's work, not the paper's. This sample gives under 400,000 distinct CDR3 sequences in total; under 15% of them show up just once. Of the sample, less than 10% is held by the ten largest clones.

The research as a whole found: Most expanded thyroid clonotypes (frequency above 0.001) were also detected in blood, suggesting blood repertoires may reflect thyroid immune responses. No statistical method was used to set the sample size in advance, and investigators knew the group allocation. In validation, the model predicted progression to ophthalmopathy a median of 6.5 months before onset, with over 60% sensitivity and nearly 75% specificity. A 13 V-J signature model separated ophthalmopathy from stable hyperthyroidism, with around 91% sensitivity and 81.08% specificity in cross-validation and 80%/75% in testing.

Graves' hyperthyroidism was defined as stable when no progression to ophthalmopathy occurred over 18 months of follow-up. Hyperthyroidism patients were newly diagnosed, with disease duration under 2 months, and aged 18 to 65 years. Patients with uncontrolled infections, other autoimmune diseases, pregnancy or lactation were excluded. Clinical symptoms, serum thyroxine and TRAb, thyroid ultrasound, and orbital computed tomography formed the basis for the diagnoses. Ficoll-Paque density gradient centrifugation was used to isolate PBMCs from about 9.4 ml of fresh peripheral blood. Trizol reagent was used to extract total RNA, and RNA quality was then checked on an Agilent 2100 Bioanalyzer. This clonotype was seen more than once but under ten times. The antigen it recognizes is unknown. Base quality data are lacking; no much larger clone is found one base away. Source material: blood. The TCR sequence derives from a woman aged 18-35 years with Graves' hyperthyroidism.

The CDR3 protein: CASSFLGSSYEQYF. The DNA sequence is TGTGCCAGCAGTTTTCTGGGGAGCTCCTACGAGCAGTACTTC. The chain is made from TRBV27 and TRBJ2-7, with a weak D call of TRBD2 (5 bases match). From its cysteine to its phenylalanine, the CDR3 spans 14 amino acids. This entry keeps only the CDR3 DNA: 42 bases, framed from base 1. The germline V gene (reference sequence) provides CDR1 MNHEY and CDR2 SMNVEV. V is shortened by 3 bases, J by 0 bases, and the region joining them spans 9 bases.